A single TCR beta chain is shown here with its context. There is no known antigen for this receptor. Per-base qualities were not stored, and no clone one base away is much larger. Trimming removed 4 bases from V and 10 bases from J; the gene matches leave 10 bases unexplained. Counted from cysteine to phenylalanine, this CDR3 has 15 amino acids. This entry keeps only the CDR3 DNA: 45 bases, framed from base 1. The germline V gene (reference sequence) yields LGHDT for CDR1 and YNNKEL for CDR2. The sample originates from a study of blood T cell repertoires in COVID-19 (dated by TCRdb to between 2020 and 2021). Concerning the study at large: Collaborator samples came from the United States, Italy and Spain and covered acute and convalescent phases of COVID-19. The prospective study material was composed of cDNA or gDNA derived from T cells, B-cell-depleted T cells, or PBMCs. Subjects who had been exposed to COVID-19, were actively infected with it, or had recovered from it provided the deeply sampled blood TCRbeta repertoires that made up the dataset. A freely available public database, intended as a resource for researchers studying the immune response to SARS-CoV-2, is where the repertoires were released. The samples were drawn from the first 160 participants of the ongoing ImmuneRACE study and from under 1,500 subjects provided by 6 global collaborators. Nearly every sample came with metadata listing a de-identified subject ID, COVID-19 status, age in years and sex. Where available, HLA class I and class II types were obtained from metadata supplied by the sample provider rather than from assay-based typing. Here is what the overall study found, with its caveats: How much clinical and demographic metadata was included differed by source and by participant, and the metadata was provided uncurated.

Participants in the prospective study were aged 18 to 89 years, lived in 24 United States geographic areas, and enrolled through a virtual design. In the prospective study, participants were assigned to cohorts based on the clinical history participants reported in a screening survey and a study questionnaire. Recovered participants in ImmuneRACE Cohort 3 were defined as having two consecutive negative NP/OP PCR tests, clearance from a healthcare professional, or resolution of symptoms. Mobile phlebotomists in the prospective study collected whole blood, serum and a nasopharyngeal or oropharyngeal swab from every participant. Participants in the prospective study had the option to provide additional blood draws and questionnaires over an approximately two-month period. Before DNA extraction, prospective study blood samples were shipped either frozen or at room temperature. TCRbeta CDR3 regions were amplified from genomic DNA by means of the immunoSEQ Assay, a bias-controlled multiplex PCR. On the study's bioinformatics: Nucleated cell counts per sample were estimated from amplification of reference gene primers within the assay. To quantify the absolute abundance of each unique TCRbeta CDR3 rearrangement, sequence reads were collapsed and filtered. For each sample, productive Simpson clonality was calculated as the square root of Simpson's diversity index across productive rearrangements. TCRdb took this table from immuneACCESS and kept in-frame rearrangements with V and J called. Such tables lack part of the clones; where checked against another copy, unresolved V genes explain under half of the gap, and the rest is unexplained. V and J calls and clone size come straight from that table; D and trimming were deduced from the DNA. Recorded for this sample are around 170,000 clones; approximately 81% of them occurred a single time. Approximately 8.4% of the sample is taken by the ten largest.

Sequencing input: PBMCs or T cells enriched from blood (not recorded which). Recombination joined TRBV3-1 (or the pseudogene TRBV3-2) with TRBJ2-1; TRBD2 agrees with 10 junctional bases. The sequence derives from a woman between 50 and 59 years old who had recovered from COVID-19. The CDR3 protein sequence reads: CASSRLAGGPPEQFF. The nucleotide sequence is TGTGCCAGCAGCCGATTAGCGGGAGGCCCCCCGGAGCAGTTCTTC.